The 17 T cell receptor beta chains in this list originate from one sample, sequenced in a study of cytomegalovirus exposure and HLA in healthy donors. The assay was immunoSEQ multiplex PCR, and TCRdb's table has in-frame clones only and misses some. The sample yields roughly 200,000 clones, roughly 84% seen once. Sequencing was carried out using PBMCs. All receptors come from a woman aged 18-29 years in good health and CMV-seropositive.

In DNA, the CDR3 is TGCGCCAGCAGCTTGGCCGCGGGAATGGATGGAAACACCATATATTTT. Protein product: CASSLAAGMDGNTIYF. V gene TRBV5-1 combines with J gene TRBJ1-3; D is unresolved. Deletions cut 0 bases from V and 3 bases from J, with 13 bases between. Germline loops: CDR1 SGHRS, CDR2 YFSETQ. The CDR3 consists of 16 residues.

The gene calls are TRBV5-6 and TRBJ1-3; D gene uncertain. V shed 0 bases and J shed 4 bases, with 8 bases lying between them. Germline lookup yields CDR1 SGHDT and CDR2 YYEEEE. This CDR3 is built from 14 residues. In DNA, the CDR3 is TGTGCCAGCAGCTTGGGGACTTTCGGAAACACCATATATTTT. Its protein product is CASSLGTFGNTIYF.

This sequence joins TRBV2 and TRBJ1-1; TRBD1 might be the D (6 bases). The CDR3 consists of 16 residues. The ends were cut back, 7 bases at V and 1 base at J, with 19 bases in the middle. Per germline, CDR1 SNHLY and CDR2 FYNNEI. CDR3 in amino acids: CASKIEQGGKNTEAFF. The CDR3 nucleotides read TGTGCCAGCAAAATAGAACAGGGTGGAAAGAACACTGAAGCTTTCTTT.

The chain combines TRBV6-6 with TRBJ2-1; D might be TRBD1 (5 bases). The V end lost 1 base, the J end lost 7 bases, and 11 bases lay between the germline ends. This CDR3 region has 14 residues. Per germline, CDR1 MNHNY and CDR2 SVGAGI (reference sequence). The CDR3 bases are TGTGCCAGCAGTTACTATAGGACACGGAATGAGCAGTTCTTC. This encodes CASSYYRTRNEQFF.

The V and J genes are TRBV4-1 and TRBJ1-5; 10 nucleotides agree with TRBD1. The V and J ends lost 1 base and 9 bases, in that order; junction bases with no gene match: 6. This CDR3 region has 15 residues. Germline lookup yields CDR1 MGHRA and CDR2 YSYEKL. The CDR3: CASSQVPGQGLPQHF. CDR3 nucleotides: TGCGCCAGCAGCCAAGTGCCGGGACAGGGGTTGCCCCAGCATTTT.

The J gene is TRBJ1-2, the V gene TRBV4-1; 8 nucleotides align to TRBD1. The CDR3 loop spans 15 amino acids. The V and J ends lost 1 base and 7 bases, in that order; junction bases with no gene match: 8. The germline V gene encodes CDR1 MGHRA and CDR2 YSYEKL. CDR3 loop: CASSQGRQGSVGYTF. As DNA, the CDR3 is TGCGCCAGCAGCCAAGGCCGACAGGGGTCCGTTGGCTACACCTTC.

The chain is built from TRBV7-2 and TRBJ2-4; TRBD1 is a possible D gene (5 bases). The CDR3 contains 16 residues. Germline loops: CDR1 SGHTA, CDR2 FQGNSA. V lost 5 bases, J lost 0 bases, and 14 bases lay in between. Written as DNA, the CDR3 is TGTGCCAGCAGCCAAAAACAGGAGCTAGCCAAAAACATTCAGTACTTC. It codes for CASSQKQELAKNIQYF. Using reference TRBV7-2 and TRBJ2-4 for the parts outside the CDR3, the full variable domain is GAGVSQSPSNKVTEKGKDVELRCDPISGHTALYWYRQSLGQGLEFLIYFQGNSAPDKSGLPSDRFSAERTGGSVSTLTIQRTQQEDSAVYLCASSQKQELAKNIQYFGAGTRLSVL.

The chain combines TRBV5-1 with TRBJ2-2, with TRBD1 identical over 7 bases. Germline V gene lookup returns CDR1 SGHRS and CDR2 YFSETQ. Trimming at V came to 4 bases and at J to 0 bases, leaving 3 bases not matched to a gene. The CDR3 covers 15 residues. CDR3 region: CASSQGQTNTGELFF. The CDR3 DNA reads as TGCGCCAGCAGCCAGGGACAGACGAACACCGGGGAGCTGTTTTTT.

The CDR3 nucleotides are TGTGCCAGCAGCTTACCAGGAAGCGGGGAGCTGTTTTTT. The encoded protein is CASSLPGSGELFF. The chain recombines TRBV5-5 with TRBJ2-2; D uncertain. The germline gives CDR1 SGHKS, CDR2 YYEKEE (reference sequence). V dropped 2 bases and J dropped 7 bases, with 9 bases sitting between them. The CDR3 sequence is 13 residues long.

The chain has TRBV19 and TRBJ2-1; D is unclear. Germline lookup yields CDR1 LNHDA and CDR2 SQIVND (reference sequence). This CDR3 is 20 amino acids long. The germline V and J ends were trimmed by 6 bases and 3 bases, with 30 bases remaining between them. Written as DNA, the CDR3 is TGTGCCAGTAGCGCAAAAACCATCCCGCGTGCCAACCCTAACTACAATGAGCAGTTCTTC. Its translation is CASSAKTIPRANPNYNEQFF. The full variable domain, rest sourced from reference TRBV19 and TRBJ2-1, is DGGITQSPKYLFRKEGQNVTLSCEQNLNHDAMYWYRQDPGQGLRLIYYSQIVNDFQKGDIAEGYSVSREKKESFPLTVTSAQKNPTAFYLCASSAKTIPRANPNYNEQFFGPGTRLTVL.

The V call is TRBV18, the J call TRBJ2-1, with a possible D match to TRBD1 (5 bases). CDR1 is KGHSH and CDR2 is LQKENI in the germline V gene. With 3 bases removed from V and 4 bases from J, the gap between germline ends came to 19 bases. The CDR3 has 17 residues. The CDR3 spells CASSPKQGTASYNEQFF. CDR3 DNA sequence: TGTGCCAGCTCACCGAAGCAGGGCACAGCTTCTTACAATGAGCAGTTCTTC. The full variable domain, its missing parts supplied by reference TRBV18 and TRBJ2-1, is NAGVMQNPRHLVRRRGQEARLRCSPMKGHSHVYWYRQLPEEGLKFMVYLQKENIIDESGMPKERFSAEFPKEGPSILRIQQVVRGDSAAYFCASSPKQGTASYNEQFFGPGTRLTVL.

CDR3 region: CASSLAAGPYNEQFF. The DNA of the CDR3 is TGCGCCAGCAGCTTGGCAGCGGGTCCCTACAATGAGCAGTTCTTC. This chain connects TRBV5-1 to TRBJ2-1, with D possibly being TRBD2 (6 bases). The germline V and J ends were trimmed by 0 bases and 2 bases, with 9 bases remaining between them. This CDR3 spans 15 amino acids. Germline-derived CDR1 and CDR2 are SGHRS and YFSETQ.

The chain couples TRBV11-2 to TRBJ1-2; D perhaps matches TRBD1 (5 bases). The CDR3 sequence is 18 residues long. The germline V and J ends were trimmed by 2 bases and 3 bases, with 22 bases remaining between them. CDR1 and CDR2 (germline): SGHAT, FQNNGV. CDR3 bases: TGTGCCAGCAGCTTATTTGCAGGGCGCACGCACTGGTACTATGGCTACACCTTC. Protein product: CASSLFAGRTHWYYGYTF.

The CDR3 sequence: CASRADSAYEQYF. The CDR3 DNA reads as TGTGCCAGCAGGGCCGACAGTGCCTACGAGCAGTACTTC. This chain connects TRBV25-1 to TRBJ2-7, with a possible D match to TRBD1 (5 bases). The germline V gene has CDR1 MGHDK and CDR2 SYGVNS. The V end was cut by 6 bases, the J end by 2 bases, with 11 bases between. The CDR3 totals 13 residues.

The gene calls are TRBV7-9 and TRBJ1-2; 7 bases map to TRBD1. Germline CDR1 and CDR2: SEHNR and FQNEAQ (reference sequence). The V segment lost 8 bases and the J segment 4 bases; nucleotides outside the gene matches: 4. The CDR3 loop spans 12 amino acids. CDR3 nucleotide sequence: TGTGCCAGCGGTTCAGGGGGCTATGGCTACACCTTC. This gives the protein CASGSGGYGYTF.

The chain links TRBV9 to TRBJ2-5, with 8 bases matching TRBD2. Germline-derived CDR1 and CDR2 are SGDLS and YYNGEE. The V segment lost 3 bases and the J segment 4 bases; nucleotides outside the gene matches: 8. The CDR3 runs to 15 residues. CDR3 sequence reads: CASSAVGGVVETQYF. The DNA for the CDR3 is TGTGCCAGCAGCGCGGTCGGGGGGGTTGTAGAGACCCAGTACTTC.

The rearrangement joins TRBV18 to TRBJ2-4; D is uncertain. V was shortened by 5 bases and J by 5 bases, with 13 bases between the two germline ends. The CDR3 is 14 amino acids. CDR1 is KGHSH, CDR2 LQKENI, per germline. The CDR3 sequence is CASSSDIGQNIQYF. The DNA of the CDR3 is TGTGCCAGCTCATCAGACATTGGTCAAAACATTCAGTACTTC.